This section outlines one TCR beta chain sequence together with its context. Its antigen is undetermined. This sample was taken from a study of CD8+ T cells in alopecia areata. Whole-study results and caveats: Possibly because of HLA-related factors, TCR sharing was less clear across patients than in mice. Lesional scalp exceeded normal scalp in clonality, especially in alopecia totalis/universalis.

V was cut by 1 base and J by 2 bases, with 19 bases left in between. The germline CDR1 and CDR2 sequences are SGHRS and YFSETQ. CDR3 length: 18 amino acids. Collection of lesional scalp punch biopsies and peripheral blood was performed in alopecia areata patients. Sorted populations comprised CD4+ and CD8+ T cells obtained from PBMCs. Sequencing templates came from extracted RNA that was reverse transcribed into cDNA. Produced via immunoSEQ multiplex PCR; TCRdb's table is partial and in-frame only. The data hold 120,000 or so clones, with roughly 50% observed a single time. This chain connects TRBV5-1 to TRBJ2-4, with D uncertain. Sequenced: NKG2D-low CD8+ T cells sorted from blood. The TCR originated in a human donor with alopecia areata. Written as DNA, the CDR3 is TGCGCCAGCAGCTTGCTTCCTGATCCAGGCCTGTCCAAAAACATTCAGTACTTC. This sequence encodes CASSLLPDPGLSKNIQYF.